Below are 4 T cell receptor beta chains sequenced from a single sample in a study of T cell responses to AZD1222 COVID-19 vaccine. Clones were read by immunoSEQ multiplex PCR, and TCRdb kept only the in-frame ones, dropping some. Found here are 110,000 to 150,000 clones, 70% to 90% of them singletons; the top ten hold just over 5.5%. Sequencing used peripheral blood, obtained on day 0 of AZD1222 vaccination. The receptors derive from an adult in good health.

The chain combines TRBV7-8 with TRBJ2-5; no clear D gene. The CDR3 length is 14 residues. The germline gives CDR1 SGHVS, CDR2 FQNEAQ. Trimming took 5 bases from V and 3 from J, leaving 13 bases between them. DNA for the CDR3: TGTGCCAGCAGCCCGACGGGCGGAAAAGAGACCCAGTACTTC. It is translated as CASSPTGGKETQYF. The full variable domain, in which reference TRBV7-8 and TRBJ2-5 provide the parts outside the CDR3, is GAGVSQSPRYKVAKRGQDVALRCDPISGHVSLFWYQQALGQGPEFLTYFQNEAQLDKSGLPSDRFFAERPEGSVSTLKIQRTQQEDSAVYLCASSPTGGKETQYFGPGTRLLVL.

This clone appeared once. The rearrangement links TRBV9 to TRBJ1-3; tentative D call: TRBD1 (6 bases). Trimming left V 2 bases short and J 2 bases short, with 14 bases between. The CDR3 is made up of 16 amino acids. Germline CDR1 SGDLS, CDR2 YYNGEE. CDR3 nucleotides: TGTGCCAGCAGCGTCGGAGTAGGGGGTACTGGAAACACCATATATTTT. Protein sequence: CASSVGVGGTGNTIYF.

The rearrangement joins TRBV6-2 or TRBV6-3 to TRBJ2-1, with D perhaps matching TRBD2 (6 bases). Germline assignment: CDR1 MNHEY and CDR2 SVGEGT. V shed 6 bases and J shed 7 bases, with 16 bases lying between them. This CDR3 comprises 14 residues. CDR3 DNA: TGTGCCAGCAGCACCTCCCGGGGGAAGAATGAGCAGTTCTTC. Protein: CASSTSRGKNEQFF.

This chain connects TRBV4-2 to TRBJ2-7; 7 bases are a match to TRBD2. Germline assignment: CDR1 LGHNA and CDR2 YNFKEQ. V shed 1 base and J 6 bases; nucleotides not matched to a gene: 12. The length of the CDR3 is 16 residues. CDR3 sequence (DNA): TGTGCCAGCAGCCAAGTTCAGGCTAGCGGTGGAACCGAGCAGTACTTC. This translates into CASSQVQASGGTEQYF.